Shown below are 22 T cell receptor beta chains from a single sample sequenced in a study of PD-1 blockade in classical Hodgkin lymphoma. The method was immunoSEQ multiplex PCR; TCRdb's version includes in-frame clones alone and lacks a portion of them. The sample holds 65,000 to 95,000 clones, around nine tenths seen once. In every patient, relapse followed autologous stem cell transplantation, while exposure to brentuximab vedotin differed. The sample was peripheral blood mononuclear cells (PBMCs), taken at baseline. Receptors were obtained from a human donor with classical Hodgkin lymphoma.

This clone has just a few counts. The chain links TRBV7-9 to TRBJ1-2; a weak D match, TRBD1 (5 bases). The CDR3 has 14 residues. CDR1 is SEHNR, CDR2 FQNEAQ, per germline (reference sequence). The ends were cut back, 5 bases at V and 0 bases at J, with 10 bases in the middle. CDR3 DNA: TGTGCCAGCAGCCTCCCAGGGACTAACTATGGCTACACCTTC. Protein product: CASSLPGTNYGYTF.

A note on this clone: Other DNA sequences within the sample encode an identical CDR3. The chain links TRBV29-1 to TRBJ1-2; D unresolved. Trimming stripped 6 bases from V and 2 bases from J, with 7 bases between. The CDR3 covers 11 residues. CDR1 and CDR2 (germline): SQVTM, ANQGSEA. The CDR3 sequence: CSVDSNYGYTF. For the CDR3, the DNA is TGCAGCGTCGACTCAAACTATGGCTACACCTTC.

The chain is built from TRBV28 and TRBJ1-1; D is undetermined. The V gene lost 5 bases and the J gene lost 3 bases, with 25 bases spanning the gap. The CDR3 spans 18 residues. Germline V gene sequence: CDR1 MDHEN, CDR2 SYDVKM. The CDR3 loop reads CASSLLPARQHGDTEAFF. The CDR3 DNA reads TGTGCCAGCAGTCTACTACCAGCGCGGCAACACGGGGACACTGAAGCTTTCTTT.

The rearrangement joins TRBV29-1 to TRBJ1-1; no definite D call. CDR1 and CDR2 from the germline V gene are SQVTM and ANQGSEA. CDR3 length: 12 amino acids. V lost 3 bases, J lost 5 bases, and 10 bases lay in between. The CDR3 loop is CSVDIGRTEAFF. The DNA for the CDR3 is TGCAGCGTTGATATAGGGAGGACTGAAGCTTTCTTT.

The J gene is TRBJ2-4, the V gene TRBV4-3; D possibly corresponds to TRBD2 (6 bases). V lost 3 bases to trimming and J lost 10 bases, with 16 bases between them. Germline CDR1 and CDR2: LGHNA and YSLEER. The CDR3 spans 14 residues. This CDR3 reads CASSQTGSGRIQYF. In nucleotides, the CDR3 is TGCGCCAGCAGCCAGACGGGAAGTGGGAGGATTCAGTACTTC.

The chain carries TRBV6-4 and TRBJ2-2; a weak D match, TRBD2 (6 bases). Germline CDR1 MRHNA, CDR2 SNTAGT. The V end lost 6 bases, the J end lost 1 base, and 9 bases lay between the germline ends. The CDR3 sequence is 14 residues long. CDR3 region: CASRIAVNTGELFF. The CDR3 DNA sequence: TGTGCCAGCAGGATAGCGGTGAACACCGGGGAGCTGTTTTTT.

The CDR3 sequence is CASSATGGSYNEQFF. Here the CDR3 DNA reads TGTGCCAGCAGCGCGACAGGGGGCTCCTACAATGAGCAGTTCTTC. The rearrangement joins TRBV11-2 to TRBJ2-1; 9 positions match TRBD1. CDR1 is SGHAT, CDR2 FQNNGV, per germline. This CDR3 spans 15 amino acids. V trimming: 5 bases; J trimming: 0 bases; junction bases outside the gene matches: 2.

The chain recombines TRBV19 with TRBJ2-7; D may correspond to TRBD1 or TRBD2 (5 bases each). Trimming took 5 bases from V and 2 from J, leaving 13 bases between them. CDR1 is LNHDA and CDR2 is SQIVND in the germline V gene (reference sequence). The CDR3 is 14 residues long. CDR3 DNA sequence: TGTGCCAGTAGTGACACGGGACGGCCCTACGAGCAGTACTTC. As protein: CASSDTGRPYEQYF. The variable domain in full, completed from reference TRBV19 and TRBJ2-7, reads DGGITQSPKYLFRKEGQNVTLSCEQNLNHDAMYWYRQDPGQGLRLIYYSQIVNDFQKGDIAEGYSVSREKKESFPLTVTSAQKNPTAFYLCASSDTGRPYEQYFGPGTRLTVT.

As DNA, the CDR3 is TGTGCCAGCAGGGTACCAGCTTATAAGGCTATGAACACTGAAGCTTTCTTT. Its translation is CASRVPAYKAMNTEAFF. The chain uses TRBV11-2 and TRBJ1-1; D unresolved. Germline V gene data show CDR1 as SGHAT and CDR2 as FQNNGV. The CDR3 is 17 amino acids. Trimming took 6 bases from V and 0 from J, leaving 20 bases between them. The whole variable domain, remainder taken from reference TRBV11-2 and TRBJ1-1, is EAGVAQSPRYKIIEKRQSVAFWCNPISGHATLYWYQQILGQGPKLLIQFQNNGVVDDSQLPKDRFSAERLKGVDSTLKIQPAKLEDSAVYLCASRVPAYKAMNTEAFFGQGTRLTVV.

V is TRBV5-6 and J is TRBJ2-1; D remains ambiguous. Trimming took off 0 bases at V and 3 bases at J, with 10 bases between the two ends. The CDR3 totals 15 residues. Germline CDR1 and CDR2: SGHDT and YYEEEE. CDR3 sequence: CASSLGRRIYNEQFF. CDR3 DNA: TGTGCCAGCAGCTTGGGGCGGAGAATCTACAATGAGCAGTTCTTC. Full variable domain (remainder filled in from reference TRBV5-6 and TRBJ2-1): DAGVTQSPTHLIKTRGQQVTLRCSPKSGHDTVSWYQQALGQGPQFIFQYYEEEERQRGNFPDRFSGHQFPNYSSELNVNALLLGDSALYLCASSLGRRIYNEQFFGPGTRLTVL.

This clone was seen once. This sample includes further DNA sequences coding for the same CDR3. The V call is TRBV5-4, the J call TRBJ1-1, with D uncertain. V dropped 1 base and J dropped 2 bases, with 6 bases sitting between them. The CDR3 is made up of 13 amino acids. From germline, CDR1 is SGHNT and CDR2 YYREEE (reference sequence). The DNA for the CDR3 is TGTGCCAGCAGCTTGTGGGGAAACACTGAAGCTTTCTTT. It translates to CASSLWGNTEAFF. Supplemented by reference TRBV5-4 and TRBJ1-1, the full variable domain reads ETGVTQSPTHLIKTRGQQVTLRCSSQSGHNTVSWYQQALGQGPQFIFQYYREEENGRGNFPPRFSGLQFPNYSSELNVNALELDDSALYLCASSLWGNTEAFFGQGTRLTVV.

The genes are TRBV30 and TRBJ2-4, with 9 bases lining up with TRBD2. Unmatched junction bases numbered 10, after V lost 2 bases and J lost 2 bases. The CDR3 runs to 17 residues. Per germline, CDR1 GTSNPN and CDR2 SVGIG (reference sequence). In DNA, the CDR3 is TGTGCCTGGAGTCGCGACCGGACTAGCGCGTCCAAAAACATTCAGTACTTC. Amino acid sequence: CAWSRDRTSASKNIQYF.

In nucleotides, the CDR3 is TGTGCCAGCAGCTTAGGACCGGAGTATGGCTACACCTTC. This sequence encodes CASSLGPEYGYTF. V usage is TRBV11-1 and J usage is TRBJ1-2; D is undetermined. The V and J ends lost 1 base and 5 bases respectively, with 8 bases between them. CDR1 and CDR2 (germline): SGHAT, FQDESV (reference sequence). CDR3 length: 13 amino acids.

This chain joins TRBV10-2 and TRBJ1-4; TRBD1 is a possible D gene (6 bases). Trimming removed 1 base from V and 7 bases from J, with 13 bases in between. Per the germline V gene, CDR1 is WSHSY and CDR2 is SAAADI. The CDR3 runs to 15 residues. DNA of the CDR3: TGCGCCAGCAGTGAGTTATGGCAGGGGCTTGAAAAACTGTTTTTT. As protein: CASSELWQGLEKLFF.

The gene calls are TRBV4-1 and TRBJ2-6; D possibly uses TRBD1 or TRBD2 (6 bases each). Trimming removed 4 bases at V and 0 bases at J, with 19 bases between. The CDR3 length is 19 residues. Looked up from germline, CDR1 is MGHRA and CDR2 is YSYEKL. CDR3 region: CASSPEVGGPLSGANVLTF. DNA of the CDR3: TGCGCCAGCAGCCCGGAGGTCGGGGGCCCACTCTCTGGGGCCAACGTCCTGACTTTC.

This sequence joins TRBV25-1 and TRBJ2-3, with no clear D. The CDR3 has 14 residues. Germline V gene data show CDR1 as MGHDK and CDR2 as SYGVNS. The V end lost 5 bases, the J end lost 0 bases, and 9 bases lay between the germline ends. The CDR3 region is CASSRSASTDTQYF. The CDR3 bases are TGTGCCAGCAGTAGGTCCGCTAGCACAGATACGCAGTATTTT.

This chain joins TRBV27 and TRBJ2-1; D is perhaps TRBD2 (6 bases). V was shortened by 8 bases and J by 7 bases, with 15 bases between the two germline ends. The CDR3 sequence is 13 residues long. Germline lookup yields CDR1 MNHEY and CDR2 SMNVEV (reference sequence). CDR3 in DNA: TGTGCCAGCGGGGGACTCCAAGAGAATGAGCAGTTCTTC. Protein sequence: CASGGLQENEQFF.

The chain combines TRBV12-5 with TRBJ1-4; D gene ambiguous. This CDR3 has 10 amino acids. The germline gives CDR1 LGHNT, CDR2 FRNRAP. V dropped 4 bases and J dropped 6 bases, with 0 bases sitting between them. The CDR3 DNA sequence: TGTGCTAGTGGTTATGAAAAACTGTTTTTT. Its protein is CASGYEKLFF. Combining the CDR3 with reference TRBV12-5 and TRBJ1-4 gives the whole variable domain DARVTQTPRHKVTEMGQEVTMRCQPILGHNTVFWYRQTMMQGLELLAYFRNRAPLDDSGMPKDRFSAEMPDATLATLKIQPSEPRDSAVYFCASGYEKLFFGSGTQLSVL.

The V gene is TRBV5-1, the J gene TRBJ1-1; no definite D call. CDR3 length: 15 residues. Germline-derived CDR1 and CDR2 are SGHRS and YFSETQ. The V end lost 5 bases, the J end lost 0 bases, and 14 bases lay between the germline ends. The CDR3 DNA sequence: TGCGCCAGCAGGGTTTCAGATTACATGAACACTGAAGCTTTCTTT. Translation: CASRVSDYMNTEAFF.

The chain combines TRBV10-1 with TRBJ2-1, with TRBD2 matching over 14 bases. Trimming took 3 bases from V and 9 from J; bases not matched to a gene: 1. The CDR3 is 14 amino acids. The germline gives CDR1 WNHNN, CDR2 SYGVQD (reference sequence). CDR3 sequence reads: CASSDGLAGGEQFF. In DNA form, the CDR3 reads TGCGCCAGCAGTGACGGACTAGCGGGAGGTGAGCAGTTCTTC.

V gene TRBV5-6 combines with J gene TRBJ2-1, with 7 positions matching TRBD1. The germline V gene encodes CDR1 SGHDT and CDR2 YYEEEE. J lost 6 bases, V lost 1 base, and 10 bases had no gene match. The CDR3 extends over 16 amino acids. CDR3 amino acids: CASSLNQGQTFNEQFF. In nucleotides, the CDR3 is TGTGCCAGCAGCTTGAATCAGGGACAGACTTTCAATGAGCAGTTCTTC.

The V and J genes are TRBV27 and TRBJ2-7; the D gene is possibly TRBD1 (5 bases). Germline V gene sequence: CDR1 MNHEY, CDR2 SMNVEV (reference sequence). Trimming cost V 7 bases and J 6 bases, with 10 bases left between them. The CDR3 is 11 amino acids. The chain's CDR3 is CASKRGGEQYF. CDR3 bases: TGTGCCAGCAAAAGGGGCGGCGAGCAGTACTTC.